Listed here are 28 T cell receptor beta chains from one sample, sequenced in a study of OX40 agonist ivuxolimab in advanced cancers. The library was obtained by the immunoSEQ multiplex PCR assay. Entries here come from immuneACCESS through TCRdb and include only in-frame sequences with V and J called. Some clones fail to appear in such tables; in the studies checked, an unresolved V gene covers under half of the shortfall, and the cause of the remainder is unknown. This sample comprises approximately 61,000 clones, 80% of them detected only once. The ten largest account for about 1.2% of the sample. Sequenced here: CD4+ or CD8+ T cells sorted from blood, sampled in a trial of the OX40 agonist ivuxolimab. The receptors derive from an adult with an advanced solid tumor such as melanoma, head and neck, liver or kidney cancer.

This chain connects TRBV30 to TRBJ1-5, with D tentatively TRBD1 (5 bases). V gave up 2 bases and J gave up 3 bases, with 8 bases separating them. Germline V gene lookup returns CDR1 GTSNPN and CDR2 SVGIG (reference sequence). This CDR3 region has 13 residues. The chain's CDR3 is CAWSYGHNQPQHF. The CDR3 DNA is TGTGCCTGGAGTTATGGACACAATCAGCCCCAGCATTTT.

The sample holds one count of this clone. The V call is TRBV19, the J call TRBJ1-5; TRBD1 aligns across 9 bases. Germline V CDR1 and CDR2: LNHDA, SQIVND (reference sequence). The J segment lost 3 bases and the V segment lost 7 bases, leaving 4 bases of the junction unmatched. CDR3 size: 14 residues. CDR3 loop: CASTRDRVNQPQHF. Written as DNA, the CDR3 is TGTGCCAGTACCAGGGACAGGGTCAATCAGCCCCAGCATTTT.

This clone showed up many times. The chain joins TRBV27 to TRBJ1-5; 9 bases match TRBD1. The CDR3 loop spans 16 amino acids. Germline CDR1 MNHEY, CDR2 SMNVEV (reference sequence). The V and J ends lost 8 bases and 0 bases, in that order; junction bases with no gene match: 8. Written as DNA, the CDR3 is TGTGCCAGCGGGGGACAGGGAATAGCTAGCAATCAGCCCCAGCATTTT. Translating gives CASGGQGIASNQPQHF.

This sequence joins TRBV9 and TRBJ2-3; D is ambiguous. The V end lost 0 bases, the J end lost 2 bases, and 7 bases lay between the germline ends. Per the germline V gene, CDR1 is SGDLS and CDR2 is YYNGEE. This CDR3 is 14 amino acids long. This chain's CDR3 is CASSVGGPTDTQYF. CDR3 sequence (DNA): TGTGCCAGCAGCGTAGGAGGCCCCACAGATACGCAGTATTTT.

The chain is built from TRBV7-2 and TRBJ1-2, with 9 bases that match TRBD1. V was pared by 5 bases and J by 8 bases, with 12 bases of the junction left unmatched. The CDR3 covers 15 residues. CDR1 and CDR2 from the germline V gene are SGHTA and FQGNSA. CDR3 in DNA: TGTGCCAGCAGCGAACAGACCGGGACAGGGACCGGCTACACCTTC. Amino acid sequence: CASSEQTGTGTGYTF.

The chain links TRBV18 to TRBJ2-1; tentative D call: TRBD1 (6 bases). Germline assignment: CDR1 KGHSH and CDR2 LQKENI. With 6 bases removed from V and 7 bases from J, the gap between germline ends came to 22 bases. The CDR3 is 16 amino acids. The CDR3 here is CASSNRGTGMGNEQFF. CDR3 DNA: TGTGCCAGCTCCAATAGGGGGACCGGAATGGGGAATGAGCAGTTCTTC.

J is TRBJ1-3 and V is TRBV6-1; unclear D gene. Deletions cut 6 bases from V and 3 bases from J, with 9 bases between. Germline V gene lookup returns CDR1 MNHNS and CDR2 SASEGT. The CDR3 has 13 amino acids. CDR3 residues: CASRVSLGNTIYF. CDR3 DNA sequence: TGTGCCAGCAGGGTTTCTCTTGGAAACACCATATATTTT.

The chain combines TRBV5-4 with TRBJ2-7, with D possibly TRBD2 on 6 matching bases. The CDR3 is 15 residues long. V was pared by 4 bases and J by 7 bases, with 21 bases between. CDR1 is SGHNT, CDR2 YYREEE, per germline (reference sequence). For the CDR3, the DNA is TGTGCCAGCAGCATAACGGTCGGCGGGGAAAGGGAGCAGTACTTC. Encoded protein: CASSITVGGEREQYF.

The CDR3 bases are TGTGCCAGCAGTGAAGGCTACAGGGAGAACTATGGCTACACCTTC. Translation gives CASSEGYRENYGYTF. V gene TRBV2 combines with J gene TRBJ1-2, with D maybe TRBD1 (6 bases). V lost 1 base and J lost 2, with 11 bases in between. This CDR3 is 15 amino acids long. Germline assignment: CDR1 SNHLY and CDR2 FYNNEI.

This clone was detected once. The CDR3 spells CASSAGTALTYNEQFF. CDR3 coding DNA: TGCGCCAGCAGCGCTGGGACAGCCCTTACTTACAATGAGCAGTTCTTC. V gene TRBV4-1 combines with J gene TRBJ2-1, with 7 bases aligning to TRBD1. This CDR3 spans 16 amino acids. Germline loops: CDR1 MGHRA, CDR2 YSYEKL. V lost 5 bases, J lost 4 bases, and 11 bases stayed unmatched.

The rearrangement links TRBV6-5 to TRBJ2-7; no clear D gene. The germline CDR1 and CDR2 sequences are MNHEY and SVGAGI. CDR3 length: 13 amino acids. V lost 6 bases to trimming and J lost 2 bases, with 11 bases between them. CDR3 residues: CASRTTSTYEQYF. The CDR3 coding sequence is TGTGCCAGCAGGACCACCTCGACCTACGAGCAGTACTTC.

The chain links TRBV30 to TRBJ1-5, with 7 bases identical to TRBD1. V trimming: 3 bases; J trimming: 5 bases; junction bases outside the gene matches: 16. Germline V gene data show CDR1 as GTSNPN and CDR2 as SVGIG (reference sequence). The CDR3 is 17 residues long. Here the CDR3 reads CAWRRSFLQGPDQPQHF. For the CDR3, the DNA is TGTGCCTGGAGACGTTCATTCCTACAGGGGCCGGATCAGCCCCAGCATTTT. The full variable domain, with the rest looked up from reference TRBV30 and TRBJ1-5, is SQTIHQWPATLVQPVGSPLSLECTVEGTSNPNLYWYRQAAGRGLQLLFYSVGIGQISSEVPQNLSASRPQDRQFILSSKKLLLSDSGFYLCAWRRSFLQGPDQPQHFGDGTRLSIL.

The chain links TRBV29-1 to TRBJ2-1; D uncertain. Germline lookup yields CDR1 SQVTM and CDR2 ANQGSEA. The V gene lost 3 bases and the J gene lost 6 bases, with 9 bases spanning the gap. CDR3 length: 12 amino acids. The CDR3 region is CSVEVFGNEQFF. DNA of the CDR3: TGCAGCGTTGAGGTGTTCGGCAATGAGCAGTTCTTC.

This chain's CDR3 is CASTMTGNTGELFF. CDR3 nucleotide sequence: TGCGCCAGCACCATGACGGGCAACACCGGGGAGCTGTTTTTT. The gene calls are TRBV5-1 and TRBJ2-2, with no clear D. Trimming stripped 6 bases from V and 2 bases from J, with 11 bases between. The germline gives CDR1 SGHRS, CDR2 YFSETQ. The CDR3 extends over 14 amino acids. Complete variable domain (other parts from reference TRBV5-1 and TRBJ2-2): KAGVTQTPRYLIKTRGQQVTLSCSPISGHRSVSWYQQTPGQGLQFLFEYFSETQRNKGNFPGRFSGRQFSNSRSEMNVSTLELGDSALYLCASTMTGNTGELFFGEGSRLTVL.

The chain uses TRBV5-6 and TRBJ1-4, with 12 bases identical to TRBD1. The CDR3 totals 16 residues. Germline lookup yields CDR1 SGHDT and CDR2 YYEEEE. J gave up 7 bases and V 2 bases, and 6 bases lay outside the gene matches. Here the CDR3 DNA reads TGTGCCAGCAGCTTTTACCTGGGACAGGGGGCTGAAAAACTGTTTTTT. Protein sequence: CASSFYLGQGAEKLFF.

V usage is TRBV30 and J usage is TRBJ1-6; 7 positions agree with TRBD1. Germline assignment: CDR1 GTSNPN and CDR2 SVGIG (reference sequence). This CDR3 comprises 14 residues. V shed 2 bases, J shed 3 bases, and the junction held 1 base outside the gene matches. CDR3 in amino acids: CAWSRDSYNSPLHF. Written as DNA, the CDR3 is TGTGCCTGGAGTCGGGACAGCTATAATTCACCCCTCCACTTT.

This clone was recorded a few times. V usage is TRBV6-1 and J usage is TRBJ1-6; D unclear. The V gene's germline CDR1 is MNHNS and CDR2 SASEGT. Trimming removed 2 bases at V and 10 bases at J, with 9 bases between. CDR3 size: 13 residues. CDR3 sequence reads: CASSESSGSPLHF. The CDR3 DNA reads TGTGCCAGCAGTGAAAGCAGCGGGTCACCCCTCCACTTT.

This chain connects TRBV7-6 to TRBJ1-1, with D tentatively TRBD1 (6 bases). There are 15 residues in the CDR3. Trimming took 5 bases from V and 1 from J, leaving 14 bases between them. Germline loops: CDR1 SGHVS, CDR2 FNYEAQ. CDR3 DNA: TGTGCCAGCAGCCAGGGATACAGGGCGAACACTGAAGCTTTCTTT. This codes for CASSQGYRANTEAFF.

J is TRBJ2-7 and V is TRBV28; D gene unclear. Trimming shortened V by 8 bases and J by 0 bases, and 8 bases separated the two germline ends. Germline CDR1 reads MDHEN; CDR2 reads SYDVKM. This CDR3 is built from 12 residues. Here the CDR3 reads CASRYSSYEQYF. As DNA, the CDR3 is TGTGCCAGCCGGTACAGCTCCTACGAGCAGTACTTC.

This clone was recorded once. The CDR3 DNA reads TGTGCCAGCAGCTTAGCGGCCTACGAGCAGTACTTC. Its protein product is CASSLAAYEQYF. This sequence joins TRBV7-9 and TRBJ2-7; D unresolved. There are 12 residues in the CDR3. Germline CDR1 SEHNR, CDR2 FQNEAQ (reference sequence). V was clipped by 0 bases and J by 2 bases, with 2 bases between them.

Turning to this clone: The sample has other DNA sequences that encode this CDR3 too. This chain joins TRBV7-8 and TRBJ2-5; possibly TRBD2 for D (6 bases). Germline V gene sequence: CDR1 SGHVS, CDR2 FQNEAQ. V shed 1 base and J shed 4 bases, with 13 bases lying between them. The CDR3 has 15 amino acids. The DNA of the CDR3 is TGTGCCAGCAGCTTAGTTCTAGCCGGGGGAGAGACCCAGTACTTC. This translates into CASSLVLAGGETQYF.

The chain is built from TRBV2 and TRBJ2-5; TRBD2 is a possible D gene (6 bases). CDR1 is SNHLY and CDR2 is FYNNEI in the germline V gene. Trimming cost V 4 bases and J 0 bases, with 15 bases left between them. The CDR3 is 16 residues long. CDR3 nucleotides: TGTGCCAGCAGTGGGGAGGAGGGGAGGTACCAAGAGACCCAGTACTTC. As protein: CASSGEEGRYQETQYF.

In this sample, this clone turned up a few times. The chain carries TRBV30 and TRBJ1-6; no clear D gene. V was trimmed by 5 bases and J by 6 bases, leaving 14 bases between them. This CDR3 comprises 14 residues. Germline loops: CDR1 GTSNPN, CDR2 SVGIG (reference sequence). This CDR3 reads CAWAPGGFNSPLHF. Written as DNA, the CDR3 is TGTGCCTGGGCCCCGGGCGGTTTTAATTCACCCCTCCACTTT.

This clone occurred a few times. CDR3 in amino acids: CASSVGVGANYGYTF. The CDR3 region has the DNA TGTGCCAGCAGCGTGGGGGTGGGGGCAAACTATGGCTACACCTTC. This sequence joins TRBV7-2 and TRBJ1-2; maybe TRBD1 (6 bases). Germline lookup yields CDR1 SGHTA and CDR2 FQGNSA. The CDR3 has 15 amino acids. V was pared by 5 bases and J by 2 bases, with 15 bases between.

The rearrangement links TRBV5-1 to TRBJ2-3, with D unresolved. The CDR3 consists of 13 residues. Trimming shortened V by 5 bases and J by 0 bases, and 7 bases separated the two germline ends. Germline loops: CDR1 SGHRS, CDR2 YFSETQ. CDR3 region: CASRDASTDTQYF. The CDR3 DNA reads as TGCGCCAGCAGGGATGCTAGCACAGATACGCAGTATTTT.

This rearrangement joins TRBV4-2 to TRBJ2-5; D is ambiguous. The CDR3 is 13 residues long. V lost 1 base, J lost 5 bases, and 8 bases lay in between. Per germline, CDR1 LGHNA and CDR2 YNFKEQ. The CDR3 bases are TGTGCCAGCAGCCAAGGAGAGAGGGAGACCCAGTACTTC. It encodes CASSQGERETQYF.

The chain recombines TRBV9 with TRBJ2-1; D perhaps matches TRBD1 (6 bases). Germline V lookup: CDR1 SGDLS, CDR2 YYNGEE. The CDR3 totals 15 residues. V lost 4 bases and J lost 0, with 11 bases in between. The CDR3 DNA sequence: TGTGCCAGCAGCCAGGGACAAAGCTCCTACAATGAGCAGTTCTTC. This codes for CASSQGQSSYNEQFF.

This clone has a handful of counts. The chain combines TRBV10-3 with TRBJ1-2; the D is unclear. The CDR3 has 15 amino acids. Germline V gene data show CDR1 as ENHRY and CDR2 as SYGVKD. V was clipped by 9 bases and J by 2 bases, with 19 bases between them. The chain's CDR3 is CAITTVPTMNYGYTF. DNA of the CDR3: TGTGCCATTACCACAGTCCCCACAATGAACTATGGCTACACCTTC.